The clone carrying this T cell receptor beta chain was found a few times. The antigen is undetermined. The data were obtained in a study of T cell repertoires in cytomegalovirus infection. Each CDR3 protein gets one entry after TCRdb re-called the reads with MiXCR. The repertoire holds approximately 350,000 distinct CDR3 sequences, with about 35% as singletons. CDR1 is SEHNR, CDR2 FQNEAQ, per germline (reference sequence). The CDR3 loop spans 15 amino acids. J lost 0 bases, V lost 5 bases, and 3 bases had no gene match. The TCR originated in a human donor in good health (CMV status not recorded). Some clones in this sample may be carry-over from other donors' samples. V usage is TRBV7-9 and J usage is TRBJ1-4, with 7 nucleotides matching TRBD1. Sequences were derived from cultured PBMCs, sampled from culture after CMV antigen stimulation. The CDR3 region is CASSLQGATNEKLFF. DNA of the CDR3: TGTGCCAGCAGCCTCCAGGGGGCAACTAATGAAAAACTGTTTTTT.